The 6 T cell receptor beta chains below were found in one sample sequenced in a study of human T cells and chemical hapten exposure. TCRdb reanalysed the RACE reads using MiXCR and keeps one entry per CDR3 protein. The sample consists of about 93,000 distinct CDR3 sequences, approximately 9% of them appearing once. The time point was: pre-sensitization, week 0. Sample treatment: therapeutic diphenylcyclopropenone sensitization with weekly scalp DPC. This material consisted of whole blood, taken in connection with sensitization to the hapten diphenylcyclopropenone (DPC). Source of these receptors: a man in his forties with alopecia areata. Some clones in this sample may be carry-over from other donors' samples.

This clonotype was counted a few times. V is TRBV6-5 and J is TRBJ2-5, with 8 positions matching TRBD1. The CDR3 has 16 residues. CDR1 and CDR2 from the germline V gene are MNHEY and SVGAGI. The junction had 12 bases not matched to a gene; V was cut back by 5 bases and J by 4 bases. The CDR3 nucleotides are TGTGCCAGCAGTGACCCTGGACAGGGAGCCATAGAGACCCAGTACTTC. It is translated as CASSDPGQGAIETQYF.

The V gene is TRBV4-2, the J gene TRBJ2-3, with TRBD2 as a possible D gene (5 bases). This CDR3 is built from 16 residues. V dropped 1 base and J dropped 3 bases, with 14 bases sitting between them. Germline V gives CDR1 LGHNA, CDR2 YNFKEQ. The CDR3 reads CASSQVHRGATDTQYF. CDR3 coding DNA: TGTGCCAGCAGCCAAGTGCACCGGGGAGCGACAGATACGCAGTATTTT.

The CDR3 sequence: CASAIRDGRETQYF. Written as DNA, the CDR3 is TGTGCCAGCGCGATCCGGGACGGTCGTGAAACCCAGTACTTC. The rearrangement links TRBV6-2 or TRBV6-3 to TRBJ2-5; D possibly matches TRBD1 or TRBD2 (5 bases each). Germline loops: CDR1 MNHEY, CDR2 SVGEGT. CDR3 length equals 14 residues. V lost 8 bases, J lost 8 bases, and 21 bases lay in between.

This clonotype was seen a few times. The chain recombines TRBV7-2 with TRBJ2-3; D gene ambiguous. Trimming stripped 1 base from V and 2 bases from J, with 7 bases between. Germline values: CDR1 SGHTA, CDR2 FQGNSA. There are 14 residues in the CDR3. CDR3 nucleotides: TGTGCCAGCAGCTTAGTGGCTAACACAGATACGCAGTATTTT. This sequence encodes CASSLVANTDTQYF.

This clonotype showed up just a few times. The chain combines TRBV5-6 with TRBJ1-1; 8 nucleotides line up with TRBD1. This CDR3 is 15 amino acids long. V lost 4 bases to trimming and J lost 8 bases; unmatched junction nucleotides: 13. Germline loops: CDR1 SGHDT, CDR2 YYEEEE. CDR3 in DNA: TGTGCCAGCAGCCTGATCCCGGGACAGGCAACAGAAGCTTTCTTT. Amino acid sequence: CASSLIPGQATEAFF.

The CDR3 DNA is TGTGCCACCAGTGATTTTGGGACGGTGAACACCGGGGAGCTGTTTTTT. Protein: CATSDFGTVNTGELFF. The rearrangement uses TRBV24-1 and TRBJ2-2; the D call may be TRBD1 or TRBD2 (5 bases each). Trimming left V 1 base short and J 1 base short, with 9 bases between. The germline CDR1 and CDR2 sequences are KGHDR and SFDVKD. CDR3 length: 16 residues.